This TCR beta chain was retrieved from a study of cytomegalovirus exposure and HLA in healthy donors. This CDR3 is built from 15 residues. CDR1 and CDR2 (germline): MNHNS, SASEGT. The ends lost 6 bases at V and 0 bases at J; junction bases unmatched: 5. With 60 Vbeta and 13 Jbeta primers, the PCR was carried out. Assay used: immunoSEQ multiplex PCR; TCRdb lists only in-frame clones, some missing. The sample has some 200,000 clones, around 88% seen once. The genes are TRBV6-1 and TRBJ2-1, with TRBD2 matching over 7 bases. The clonotype was recovered from a woman aged 18 to 35 in good health and CMV-seronegative. The sample comprised PBMCs. CDR3 sequence reads: CASRLGGSSYNEQFF. The CDR3 DNA reads as TGTGCCAGCAGGTTGGGCGGGAGCTCCTACAATGAGCAGTTCTTC.